Below, 22 T cell receptor beta chains from the same sample are listed, as sequenced in a study of early T cells in non-severe SARS-CoV-2 infection. TCRdb analysed the 5' RACE reads with MiXCR anew, one entry per CDR3 protein. The profile covers roughly 25,000 distinct CDR3 sequences, with 4.3% appearing a single time and around 14% taken by the ten largest. Input material: whole blood. These receptors were obtained from an adult who was a healthcare worker with PCR-confirmed SARS-CoV-2 infection or an uninfected control (not recorded which).

Ten or more counts support this clonotype. The rearrangement joins TRBV29-1 to TRBJ2-2, with 9 nucleotides matching TRBD1. There are 17 residues in the CDR3. CDR1 is SQVTM, CDR2 ANQGSEA, per germline. Trimming cost V 2 bases and J 2 bases; bases outside gene matches: 9. In DNA form, the CDR3 reads TGCAGCGTTGAAATACCCTTGGGACAGGGCAACACCGGGGAGCTGTTTTTT. It yields the protein CSVEIPLGQGNTGELFF.

V gene TRBV10-3 combines with J gene TRBJ2-3; 8 nucleotides line up with TRBD1. After removal of 9 bases from V and 5 bases from J, the junction contained 4 bases not matched to a gene. Germline assignment: CDR1 ENHRY and CDR2 SYGVKD. The length of the CDR3 is 12 residues. The CDR3 region has the DNA TGTGCCATAGGACAGGGTGAAGATACGCAGTATTTT. Amino acid sequence: CAIGQGEDTQYF.

This clonotype was seen a few times. The chain links TRBV5-4 to TRBJ1-4; the D is unclear. This CDR3 is built from 14 residues. CDR1 is SGHNT, CDR2 YYREEE, per germline (reference sequence). Trimming pared 0 bases from V and 2 bases from J, leaving 5 bases between. CDR3: CASSLGGTNEKLFF. In DNA form, the CDR3 reads TGTGCCAGCAGCTTGGGTGGGACTAATGAAAAACTGTTTTTT.

This clonotype showed up many times. This rearrangement joins TRBV7-2 to TRBJ2-7, with 13 bases identical to TRBD2. Germline CDR1 SGHTA, CDR2 FQGNSA. V was pared by 4 bases and J by 10 bases, with 7 bases of the junction left unmatched. CDR3 length equals 14 residues. The CDR3 spells CASSSEGLAGVQYF. CDR3 DNA sequence: TGTGCCAGCAGCTCCGAAGGACTAGCGGGGGTACAGTACTTC.

In its sample, this clonotype was seen a few times. The chain has TRBV20-1 and TRBJ2-5; D possibly corresponds to TRBD2 (6 bases). This CDR3 has 14 residues. Germline V lookup: CDR1 DFQATT, CDR2 SNEGSKA (reference sequence). V shed 4 bases and J shed 4 bases, with 16 bases lying between them. The CDR3 DNA follows: TGCAGTGCTATTATGACTAGTGGATCAGAGACCCAGTACTTC. It is translated as CSAIMTSGSETQYF.

This clonotype has ten or more counts. The rearrangement joins TRBV28 to TRBJ2-5; D gene uncertain. Germline V gene sequence: CDR1 MDHEN, CDR2 SYDVKM. V lost 2 bases and J 13 bases, leaving 20 bases between the germline ends. The CDR3 contains 14 residues. In nucleotides, the CDR3 is TGTGCCAGCAGTTTACCGGGTAGAGGCAGTCATCGGTACTTC. It is translated as CASSLPGRGSHRYF.

This clonotype appeared many times. The chain recombines TRBV12-3 or TRBV12-4 with TRBJ2-7, with TRBD2 matching over 12 bases. This CDR3 comprises 19 residues. J gave up 7 bases and V 6 bases, and 22 bases lay outside the gene matches. CDR3 sequence reads: CASSRRGLAGGPTYMEQYF. CDR3 nucleotides: TGTGCCAGCAGCCGGCGGGGGCTAGCGGGAGGGCCGACCTACATGGAGCAGTACTTC.

The V call is TRBV6-5, the J call TRBJ2-3; D not resolved. V lost 5 bases and J lost 1, with 10 bases in between. Germline CDR1 reads MNHEY; CDR2 reads SVGAGI. The CDR3 has 14 residues. This CDR3 reads CASSPKRGTDTQYF. Written as DNA, the CDR3 is TGTGCCAGCAGTCCTAAACGGGGCACAGATACGCAGTATTTT.

This clonotype was seen at least ten times. V gene TRBV6-2 or TRBV6-3 combines with J gene TRBJ2-1, with TRBD2 identical over 13 bases. The CDR3 length is 15 residues. V was clipped by 5 bases and J by 8 bases; unmatched bases: 6. Germline values: CDR1 MNHEY, CDR2 SVGEGT. The CDR3 spells CASSLRTSGGYEQFF. The CDR3, as DNA: TGTGCCAGCAGTCTACGGACTAGCGGGGGTTATGAGCAGTTCTTC.

This clonotype has at least ten counts. The rearrangement joins TRBV20-1 to TRBJ2-2; a possible D gene is TRBD1 (7 bases). This CDR3 is built from 13 residues. CDR1 DFQATT and CDR2 SNEGSKA come from the germline V gene (reference sequence). CDR3 nucleotide sequence: TGCAGCGCCAGGGGGGAGAACACCGGGGAGCTGTTTTTT. Its translation: CSARGENTGELFF.

This clonotype was observed many times. This chain uses TRBV4-1 with TRBJ2-1; D may be TRBD1 (6 bases). V was clipped by 0 bases and J by 4 bases, with 13 bases between them. CDR1 is MGHRA, CDR2 YSYEKL, per germline. The CDR3 extends over 16 amino acids. Here the CDR3 reads CASSQDRSGAYNEQFF. The CDR3 nucleotides read TGCGCCAGCAGCCAAGATAGGTCAGGGGCGTACAATGAGCAGTTCTTC.

This clonotype has a count of ten or more. The rearrangement links TRBV9 to TRBJ2-1; 9 bases are a match to TRBD1. Per germline, CDR1 SGDLS and CDR2 YYNGEE. The trim removed 4 bases at V and 7 bases at J, leaving 12 bases unmatched. The CDR3 loop spans 16 amino acids. In nucleotides, the CDR3 is TGTGCCAGCAGCCACATCCCGGGACAGGGTGTGAATGAGCAGTTCTTC. Protein product: CASSHIPGQGVNEQFF.

The chain uses TRBV29-1 and TRBJ1-1; unclear D gene. The CDR3 is 12 amino acids. V lost 3 bases to trimming and J lost 4 bases, with 9 bases between them. Germline lookup yields CDR1 SQVTM and CDR2 ANQGSEA. The DNA of the CDR3 is TGCAGCGTTGATGGCAGAGGCACTGAAGCTTTCTTT. This codes for CSVDGRGTEAFF.

The V and J genes are TRBV6-2 or TRBV6-3 and TRBJ2-1; 11 nucleotides line up with TRBD1. This CDR3 is built from 15 residues. Trimming removed 6 bases from V and 5 bases from J; junction bases left unmatched: 6. Looked up from germline, CDR1 is MNHEY and CDR2 is SVGEGT. The CDR3 spells CASSSRDRGNNEQFF. Written as DNA, the CDR3 is TGTGCCAGCAGCTCCCGGGACAGGGGGAACAATGAGCAGTTCTTC.

This clonotype has ten or more counts. CDR3 residues: CATSDPTGGNEKLFF. DNA of the CDR3: TGTGCCACCAGTGATCCTACAGGGGGGAATGAAAAACTGTTTTTT. V and J are TRBV24-1 and TRBJ1-4; 8 nucleotides agree with TRBD1. J gave up 5 bases and V 3 bases, and 4 bases lay outside the gene matches. The V gene's germline CDR1 is KGHDR and CDR2 SFDVKD. The CDR3 sequence is 15 residues long.

At least ten counts were recorded for this clonotype. The chain carries TRBV11-2 and TRBJ1-4, with a tentative D call TRBD1 (5 bases). V was pared by 5 bases and J by 7 bases, with 23 bases between. CDR1 and CDR2 from the germline V gene are SGHAT and FQNNGV. The CDR3 sequence is 17 residues long. CDR3 protein: CASSPAIVLGLGEKLFF. The CDR3 DNA follows: TGTGCCAGCAGCCCCGCGATTGTTTTGGGACTCGGTGAAAAACTGTTTTTT.

This clonotype was recorded many times. The gene calls are TRBV16 and TRBJ2-1; D is perhaps TRBD1 (6 bases). Germline values: CDR1 KGHSY, CDR2 FQNENV. V dropped 0 bases and J dropped 8 bases, with 14 bases sitting between them. The CDR3 loop spans 15 amino acids. CDR3 nucleotides: TGTGCCAGCAGCCAATCCTATTTACAGGGTGATGAGCAGTTCTTC. It is translated as CASSQSYLQGDEQFF.

This clonotype has at least ten counts. The rearrangement uses TRBV2 and TRBJ2-3; D uncertain. Germline CDR1 and CDR2: SNHLY and FYNNEI. The CDR3 runs 15 residues. Trimming took 8 bases from V and 0 from J, leaving 15 bases between them. In DNA, the CDR3 is TGTGCCAGCGCCCGAAGCGTACTTAGCACAGATACGCAGTATTTT. Its protein is CASARSVLSTDTQYF.

This clonotype showed up many times. V and J are TRBV7-9 and TRBJ2-7, with TRBD2 as a possible D gene (6 bases). V lost 5 bases and J lost 7, with 15 bases in between. The CDR3 length is 13 residues. Germline CDR1 SEHNR, CDR2 FQNEAQ (reference sequence). The CDR3 DNA reads TGTGCCAGCAGCCCGGGACTGGGGAGGGAGCAGTACTTC. This sequence encodes CASSPGLGREQYF.

This clonotype was counted many times. The rearrangement joins TRBV2 to TRBJ1-2; no firm D call. Per the germline V gene, CDR1 is SNHLY and CDR2 is FYNNEI. This CDR3 is 13 amino acids long. Trimming cost V 8 bases and J 4 bases, with 14 bases left between them. The CDR3 protein is CASLGPEGYGYTF. DNA for the CDR3: TGTGCCAGCTTAGGACCGGAGGGCTATGGCTACACCTTC.

This clonotype was recorded at least ten times. This sequence joins TRBV6-6 and TRBJ1-5; TRBD1 aligns across 9 bases. The V and J ends lost 0 bases and 4 bases, in that order; junction bases with no gene match: 13. This CDR3 comprises 19 residues. Per the germline V gene, CDR1 is MNHNY and CDR2 is SVGAGI (reference sequence). CDR3 DNA sequence: TGTGCCAGCAGTTACTCGAGTAGGCGGGGACAGGGCCCTAATCAGCCCCAGCATTTT. Protein product: CASSYSSRRGQGPNQPQHF.

This clonotype came up a few times. V is TRBV21-1 and J is TRBJ2-1; TRBD1, the table's D call, was not compared with the DNA. TRBV21-1 is reported as a pseudogene. The CDR3 totals 14 residues. The CDR3 nucleotides are TGTGCCAGCAGCCGTCGACAGGGGATCAATGAGCAGTTCTTC. Its protein product is CASSRRQGINEQFF.